This T cell receptor beta chain came from a study of beta chain features in type 1 diabetes. cDNA synthesis used the whole RNA isolate, giving expressed TCRB sequences. TCRdb's table, derived via immunoSEQ multiplex PCR, lists solely in-frame clones and lacks some. The sample carries nearly 350,000 clones, roughly 8% recorded once. V dropped 5 bases and J dropped 7 bases, with 10 bases sitting between them. Germline V gene lookup returns CDR1 SGHAT and CDR2 FQNNGV. The CDR3 consists of 12 residues. V and J are TRBV11-2 and TRBJ2-3; possibly TRBD2 for D (6 bases). Sequencing was carried out using central memory CD4+ T cells from blood. This receptor was identified in a woman under 30 in good health. The DNA for the CDR3 is TGTGCCAGCAGCATTAGCGGCTATACGCAGTATTTT. Protein sequence: CASSISGYTQYF.